This T cell receptor beta chain was identified during a study of T cells expressing NK-cell markers. From the 5' RACE reads, TCRdb lists one entry per CDR3 protein and no DNA. In all, the sample yields some 410,000 distinct CDR3 sequences. This receptor was identified in a woman between 18 and 70 years old in good health. The specimen was blood T cells: a sorted CD56 or NKG2C T cell subset, CD4+ or CD8+ T cells, or bulk PBMC T cells (not recorded which).

The CDR3 reads CASSDGQRVYNEQFF. The chain is built from TRBV10-2 and TRBJ2-1; the TRBD1 assignment by TCRdb is unverifiable without DNA. The CDR3 has 15 residues. The germline V gene encodes CDR1 WSHSY and CDR2 SAAADI.